This TCR beta chain was captured in a study of control samples from healthy donors and cancer patients. This CDR3 region has 15 residues. Per germline, CDR1 SGDLS and CDR2 YYNGEE. Trimming took off 2 bases at V and 0 bases at J, with 8 bases between the two ends. Produced via immunoSEQ multiplex PCR; TCRdb's table is partial and in-frame only. Of about 160,000 clones in the sample, 92% were seen once. The sequence derives from a woman in her 30s in good health. Material for sequencing was blood. The chain carries TRBV9 and TRBJ2-2, with a tentative D call TRBD1 (6 bases). The CDR3 coding sequence is TGTGCCAGCAGCGTTAGACAGGCGAACACCGGGGAGCTGTTTTTT. This codes for CASSVRQANTGELFF. Filled out from reference TRBV9 and TRBJ2-2, the complete variable domain reads DSGVTQTPKHLITATGQRVTLRCSPRSGDLSVYWYQQSLDQGLQFLIQYYNGEERAKGNILERFSAQQFPDLHSELNLSSLELGDSALYFCASSVRQANTGELFFGEGSRLTVL.